Listed here are 16 T cell receptor beta chains from one sample, sequenced in a study of blood T cell repertoires in COVID-19. Clones were sequenced by immunoSEQ multiplex PCR, and TCRdb holds only the in-frame ones, with some missing. The table lists around 240,000 clones, 75% to 90% of them singletons. Sequences were obtained from PBMCs or T cells enriched from blood (not recorded which). These receptors were taken from a woman between 50 and 59 years old who had recovered from COVID-19.

The chain uses TRBV28 and TRBJ2-1, with a possible D match to TRBD2 (6 bases). The germline gives CDR1 MDHEN, CDR2 SYDVKM. The V and J ends lost 1 base and 3 bases respectively, with 16 bases between them. There are 17 residues in the CDR3. The CDR3 nucleotides read TGTGCCAGCAGTTTATTTGGAGGGGAGGATTTCTACAATGAGCAGTTCTTC. Translation: CASSLFGGEDFYNEQFF.

This clone turned up a few times. The J gene is TRBJ1-5, the V gene TRBV19, with 9 bases fitting TRBD1. Germline V lookup: CDR1 LNHDA, CDR2 SQIVND (reference sequence). Losses at the gene ends were 7 bases for V and 9 bases for J; bases not matched to a gene: 13. The CDR3 spans 15 residues. In DNA, the CDR3 is TGTGCCAGTACCCGGGACAGGGCGACGGTAGCGCCCCAGCATTTT. This codes for CASTRDRATVAPQHF.

This clone appeared a few times. This sequence joins TRBV2 and TRBJ2-3, with D perhaps TRBD2 (5 bases). Germline V lookup: CDR1 SNHLY, CDR2 FYNNEI. The V and J ends lost 6 bases and 2 bases respectively, with 30 bases between them. This CDR3 spans 20 amino acids. The CDR3 loop reads CASRRYWAGLDRRATDTQYF. The CDR3 nucleotides read TGTGCCAGCAGGCGGTACTGGGCAGGACTCGATCGACGCGCCACAGATACGCAGTATTTT.

The chain couples TRBV3-1 (or the pseudogene TRBV3-2) to TRBJ2-6; maybe TRBD1 (6 bases). CDR1 is LGHDT and CDR2 is YNNKEL in the germline V gene (reference sequence). Trimming pared 3 bases from V and 1 base from J, leaving 13 bases between. CDR3 size: 17 residues. CDR3 loop: CASSQGHLISGANVLTF. The CDR3 DNA reads TGTGCCAGCAGCCAGGGACACCTGATTTCTGGGGCCAACGTCCTGACTTTC.

The chain carries TRBV7-9 and TRBJ2-7; D is perhaps TRBD2 (5 bases). The V gene's germline CDR1 is SEHNR and CDR2 FQNEAQ (reference sequence). V was shortened by 6 bases and J by 3 bases, with 21 bases between the two germline ends. CDR3 length equals 16 residues. CDR3 nucleotides: TGTGCCAGCAGTCGCGGGTCGGGCCCGCCGCACTACGAGCAGTACTTC. Translation gives CASSRGSGPPHYEQYF.

This chain connects TRBV21-1 to TRBJ2-7; the listed D gene, TRBD1, was not tested against the DNA. TRBV21-1 is assigned pseudogene status. The CDR3 is 16 residues long. CDR3 nucleotides: TGTGCCAGCTCAAAGGTAGACAGGAAAAATAGCTACGAGCAGTACTTC. Residues: CASSKVDRKNSYEQYF.

This sequence joins TRBV5-6 and TRBJ1-1, with D perhaps matching TRBD1 (6 bases). CDR3 length equals 14 residues. The V gene's germline CDR1 is SGHDT and CDR2 YYEEEE. Trimming shortened V by 2 bases and J by 5 bases, and 13 bases separated the two germline ends. CDR3 amino acids: CASSLGWGRTEAFF. CDR3 DNA sequence: TGTGCCAGCAGCTTAGGTTGGGGGCGAACTGAAGCTTTCTTT.

This clone came up once. The chain joins TRBV4-1 to TRBJ2-7, with D possibly being TRBD1 (6 bases). The CDR3 runs 15 residues. V was shortened by 1 base and J by 6 bases, with 16 bases between the two germline ends. CDR1 and CDR2 (germline): MGHRA, YSYEKL. The CDR3 DNA is TGCGCCAGCAGCCAAGGACTAACAGGGTACCTCGAGCAGTACTTC. Amino acids: CASSQGLTGYLEQYF.

The chain employs TRBV29-1 and TRBJ2-7, with 15 bases lining up with TRBD2. This CDR3 has 13 amino acids. Germline V CDR1 and CDR2: SQVTM, ANQGSEA. V lost 5 bases to trimming and J lost 7 bases; unmatched junction nucleotides: 3. The CDR3 loop is CSVWTSGRAEQYF. CDR3 nucleotides: TGCAGCGTTTGGACTAGCGGGAGGGCTGAGCAGTACTTC.

The gene calls are TRBV7-9 and TRBJ2-1; 14 positions match TRBD2. J gave up 0 bases and V 5 bases, and 9 bases lay outside the gene matches. The CDR3 contains 19 residues. Germline-derived CDR1 and CDR2 are SEHNR and FQNEAQ (reference sequence). The CDR3, as DNA: TGTGCCAGCAGCGAGGGACTAGCGGGAGCCCTAAGCTCCTACAATGAGCAGTTCTTC. It codes for CASSEGLAGALSSYNEQFF.

The chain carries TRBV28 and TRBJ2-7; TRBD2 matches 7 bases. Germline V gene lookup returns CDR1 MDHEN and CDR2 SYDVKM. J was trimmed by 7 bases and V by 5 bases; bases with no gene match: 5. CDR3 length equals 12 residues. The CDR3 DNA reads as TGTGCCAGCAGTCTGCTACTAGCGGAGCAGTACTTC. Its translation is CASSLLLAEQYF.

V gene TRBV5-1 combines with J gene TRBJ2-1; possibly TRBD2 for D (6 bases). The V and J ends lost 0 bases and 6 bases respectively, with 10 bases between them. The CDR3 runs to 14 residues. Germline V gene data show CDR1 as SGHRS and CDR2 as YFSETQ. The CDR3 reads CASSLVAGLNEQFF. In DNA, the CDR3 is TGCGCCAGCAGCTTGGTCGCGGGACTCAATGAGCAGTTCTTC.

The V gene is TRBV2, the J gene TRBJ1-4; 11 nucleotides match TRBD1. The CDR3 has 13 amino acids. CDR1 SNHLY and CDR2 FYNNEI come from the germline V gene. V was clipped by 8 bases and J by 7 bases; unmatched bases: 3. The DNA of the CDR3 is TGTGCCAGCCGGGGACAGGGGGTTGAAAAACTGTTTTTT. This translates into CASRGQGVEKLFF.

This clone has only one observation. CDR3 coding DNA: TGTGGCTCGGGGACAGGGTCCGATCCTGGGGCCAACGTCCTGACTTTC. Residues: CGSGTGSDPGANVLTF. The chain carries TRBV28 and TRBJ2-6; 9 nucleotides line up with TRBD1. CDR1 MDHEN and CDR2 SYDVKM come from the germline V gene. The CDR3 consists of 16 residues. The variable domain in full, with the rest retrieved from reference TRBV28 and TRBJ2-6, is DVKVTQSSRYLVKRTGEKVFLECVQDMDHENMFWYRQDPGLGLRLIYFSYDVKMKEKGDIPEGYSVSREKKERFSLILESASTNQTSMYLCGSGTGSDPGANVLTFGAGSRLTVL.

This clone was counted between two and nine times. V and J are TRBV29-1 and TRBJ1-4; 11 bases align to TRBD1. The CDR3 covers 14 residues. Germline CDR1 reads SQVTM; CDR2 reads ANQGSEA. V lost 7 bases, J lost 7 bases, and 8 bases stayed unmatched. The CDR3 bases are TGCAGCGCCTCCCGGACAGGGGGCTCTGAAAAACTGTTTTTT. Amino acid sequence: CSASRTGGSEKLFF.

The chain couples TRBV27 to TRBJ2-1, with 13 bases identical to TRBD2. The CDR3 length is 16 residues. Germline V gene sequence: CDR1 MNHEY, CDR2 SMNVEV (reference sequence). V lost 5 bases, J lost 6 bases, and 7 bases stayed unmatched. The CDR3 DNA is TGTGCCAGCAGTCGAATACTAGCGGGAGGGCCCAATGAGCAGTTCTTC. Its translation is CASSRILAGGPNEQFF.